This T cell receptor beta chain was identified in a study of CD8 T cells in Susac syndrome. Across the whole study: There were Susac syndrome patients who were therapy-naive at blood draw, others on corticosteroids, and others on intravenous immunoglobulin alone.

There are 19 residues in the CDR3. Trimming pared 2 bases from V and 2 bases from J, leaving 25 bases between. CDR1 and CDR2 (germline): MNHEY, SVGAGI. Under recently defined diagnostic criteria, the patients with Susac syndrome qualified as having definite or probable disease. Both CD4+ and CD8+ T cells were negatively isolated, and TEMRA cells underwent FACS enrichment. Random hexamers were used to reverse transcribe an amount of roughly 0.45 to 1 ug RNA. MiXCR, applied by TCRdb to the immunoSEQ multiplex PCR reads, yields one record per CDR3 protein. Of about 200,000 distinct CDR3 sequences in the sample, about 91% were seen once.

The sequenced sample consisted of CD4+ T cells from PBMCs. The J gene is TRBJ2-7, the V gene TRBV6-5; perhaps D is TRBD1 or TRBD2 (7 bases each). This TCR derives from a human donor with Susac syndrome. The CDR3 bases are TGTGCCAGCAGTTACAAAGTAGTGGCCAGGGGGGGGCGTCCCTACGAGCAGTACTTC. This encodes CASSYKVVARGGRPYEQYF.